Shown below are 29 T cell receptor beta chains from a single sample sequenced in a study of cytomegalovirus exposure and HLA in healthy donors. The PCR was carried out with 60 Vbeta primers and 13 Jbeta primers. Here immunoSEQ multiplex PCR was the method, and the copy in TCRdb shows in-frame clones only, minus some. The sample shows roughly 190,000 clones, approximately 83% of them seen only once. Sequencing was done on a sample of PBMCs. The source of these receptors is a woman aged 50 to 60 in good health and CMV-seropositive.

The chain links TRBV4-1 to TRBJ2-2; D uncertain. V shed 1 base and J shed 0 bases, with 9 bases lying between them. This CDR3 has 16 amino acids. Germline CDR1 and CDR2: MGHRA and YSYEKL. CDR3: CASSQVVNSNTGELFF. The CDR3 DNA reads TGCGCCAGCAGCCAAGTGGTCAACTCGAACACCGGGGAGCTGTTTTTT.

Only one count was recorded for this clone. The CDR3 nucleotides read TGTGCCAGCTCACCACCGAGGGGACAGGGGAACACCGGGGAGCTGTTTTTT. It yields the protein CASSPPRGQGNTGELFF. This chain connects TRBV18 to TRBJ2-2; the match to TRBD1 covers 9 bases. CDR1 is KGHSH and CDR2 is LQKENI in the germline V gene. The CDR3 is 17 amino acids. V gave up 0 bases and J gave up 1 base; unmatched junction bases: 3.

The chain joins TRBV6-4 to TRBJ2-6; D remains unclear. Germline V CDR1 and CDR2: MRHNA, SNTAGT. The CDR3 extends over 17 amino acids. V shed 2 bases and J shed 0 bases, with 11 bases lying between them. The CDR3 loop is CASSDGIAVSGANVLTF. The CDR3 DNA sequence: TGTGCCAGCAGTGACGGCATTGCTGTCTCTGGGGCCAACGTCCTGACTTTC.

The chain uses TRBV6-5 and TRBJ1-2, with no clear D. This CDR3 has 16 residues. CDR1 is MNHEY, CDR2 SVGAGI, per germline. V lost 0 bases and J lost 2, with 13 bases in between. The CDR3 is CASSYSKFYGNYGYTF. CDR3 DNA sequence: TGTGCCAGCAGTTACTCGAAATTTTACGGGAACTATGGCTACACCTTC.

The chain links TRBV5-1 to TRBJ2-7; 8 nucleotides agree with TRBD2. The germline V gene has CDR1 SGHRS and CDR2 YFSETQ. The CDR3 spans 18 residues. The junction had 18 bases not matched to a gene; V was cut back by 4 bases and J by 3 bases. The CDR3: CASSLLHSGKDRYYEQYF. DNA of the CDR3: TGCGCCAGCAGCCTACTACATAGCGGGAAGGACCGATACTACGAGCAGTACTTC.

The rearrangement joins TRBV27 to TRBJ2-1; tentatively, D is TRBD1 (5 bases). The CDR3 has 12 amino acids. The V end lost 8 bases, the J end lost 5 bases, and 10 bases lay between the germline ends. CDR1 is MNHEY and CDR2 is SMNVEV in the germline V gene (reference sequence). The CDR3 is CASGVTDNEQFF. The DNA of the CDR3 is TGTGCCAGCGGGGTGACAGACAATGAGCAGTTCTTC.

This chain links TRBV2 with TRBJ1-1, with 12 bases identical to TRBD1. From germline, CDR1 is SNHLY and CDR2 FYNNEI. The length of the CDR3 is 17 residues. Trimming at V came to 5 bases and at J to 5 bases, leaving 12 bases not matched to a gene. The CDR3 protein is CASSIRRDRGRRTEAFF. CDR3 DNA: TGTGCCAGCAGTATTCGCCGGGACAGGGGGCGCCGGACTGAAGCTTTCTTT.

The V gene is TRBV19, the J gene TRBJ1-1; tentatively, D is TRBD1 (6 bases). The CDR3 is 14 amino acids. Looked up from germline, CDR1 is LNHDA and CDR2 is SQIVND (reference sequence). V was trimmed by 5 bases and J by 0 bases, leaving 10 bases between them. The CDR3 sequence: CASSLRTVNTEAFF. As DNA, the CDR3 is TGTGCCAGTAGTTTGAGGACAGTGAACACTGAAGCTTTCTTT.

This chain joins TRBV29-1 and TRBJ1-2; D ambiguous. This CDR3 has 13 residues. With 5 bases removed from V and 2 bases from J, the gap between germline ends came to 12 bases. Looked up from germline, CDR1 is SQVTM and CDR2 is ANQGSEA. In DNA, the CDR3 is TGCAGCGTTTATCACATAGCAAACTATGGCTACACCTTC. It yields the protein CSVYHIANYGYTF.

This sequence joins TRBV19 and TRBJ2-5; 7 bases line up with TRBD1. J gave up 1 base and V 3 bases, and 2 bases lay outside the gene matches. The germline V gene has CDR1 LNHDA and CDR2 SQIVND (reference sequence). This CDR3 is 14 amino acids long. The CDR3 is CASSIWDSQETQYF. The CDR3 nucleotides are TGTGCCAGTAGTATTTGGGACAGCCAAGAGACCCAGTACTTC.

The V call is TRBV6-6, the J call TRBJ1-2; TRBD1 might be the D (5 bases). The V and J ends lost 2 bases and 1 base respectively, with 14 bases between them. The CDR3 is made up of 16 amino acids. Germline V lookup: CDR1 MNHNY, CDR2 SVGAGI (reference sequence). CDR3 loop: CASSYEGATNNYGYTF. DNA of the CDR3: TGTGCCAGCAGTTACGAAGGGGCTACAAATAACTATGGCTACACCTTC.

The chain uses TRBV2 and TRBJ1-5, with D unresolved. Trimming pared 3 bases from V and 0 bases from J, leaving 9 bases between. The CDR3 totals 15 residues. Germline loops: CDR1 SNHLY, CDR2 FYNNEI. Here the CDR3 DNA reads TGTGCCAGCAGTGAGACACCTTATAGCAATCAGCCCCAGCATTTT. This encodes CASSETPYSNQPQHF. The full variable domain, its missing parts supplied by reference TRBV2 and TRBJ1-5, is EPEVTQTPSHQVTQMGQEVILRCVPISNHLYFYWYRQILGQKVEFLVSFYNNEISEKSEIFDDQFSVERPDGSNFTLKIRSTKLEDSAMYFCASSETPYSNQPQHFGDGTRLSIL.

The CDR3 here is CATSRGNRGGGSNEQFF. The CDR3, as DNA: TGTGCCACCAGCAGAGGAAATCGGGGGGGCGGTTCCAATGAGCAGTTCTTC. V usage is TRBV15 and J usage is TRBJ2-1; 8 bases agree with TRBD2. Germline loops: CDR1 LNHNV, CDR2 YYDKDF (reference sequence). The CDR3 runs 17 residues. The V and J ends lost 1 base and 6 bases, in that order; junction bases with no gene match: 11.

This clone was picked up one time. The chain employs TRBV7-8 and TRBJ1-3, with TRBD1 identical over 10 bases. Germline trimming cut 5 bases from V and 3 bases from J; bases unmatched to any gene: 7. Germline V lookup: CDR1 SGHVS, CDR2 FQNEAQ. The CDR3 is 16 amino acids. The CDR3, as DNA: TGTGCCAGCAGCCCCGGGACAGGGGCAGGTGGAAACACCATATATTTT. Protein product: CASSPGTGAGGNTIYF.

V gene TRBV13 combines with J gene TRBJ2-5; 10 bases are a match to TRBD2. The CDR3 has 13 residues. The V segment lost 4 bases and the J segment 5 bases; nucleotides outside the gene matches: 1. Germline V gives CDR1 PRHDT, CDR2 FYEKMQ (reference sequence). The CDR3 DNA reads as TGTGCCAGCAGCTCGGGACTAGCGGAGACCCAGTACTTC. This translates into CASSSGLAETQYF.

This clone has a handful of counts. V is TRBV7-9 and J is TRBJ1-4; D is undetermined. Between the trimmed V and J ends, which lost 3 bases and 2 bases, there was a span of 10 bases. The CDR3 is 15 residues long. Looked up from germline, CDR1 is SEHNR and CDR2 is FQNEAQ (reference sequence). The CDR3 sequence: CASSFAGATNEKLFF. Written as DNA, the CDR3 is TGTGCCAGCAGCTTCGCAGGTGCTACTAATGAAAAACTGTTTTTT.

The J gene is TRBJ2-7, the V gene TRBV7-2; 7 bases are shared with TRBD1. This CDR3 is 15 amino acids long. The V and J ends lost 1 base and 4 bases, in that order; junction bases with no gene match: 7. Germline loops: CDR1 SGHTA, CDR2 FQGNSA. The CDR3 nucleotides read TGTGCCAGCAGCTTAGGACAGGGTGTCGGGTACGAGCAGTACTTC. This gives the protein CASSLGQGVGYEQYF.

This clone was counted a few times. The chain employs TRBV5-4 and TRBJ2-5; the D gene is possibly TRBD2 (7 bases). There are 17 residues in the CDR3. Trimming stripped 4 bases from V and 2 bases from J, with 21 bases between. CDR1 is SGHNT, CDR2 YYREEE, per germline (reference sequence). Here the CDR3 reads CASSVGVGRGPQETQYF. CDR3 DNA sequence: TGTGCCAGCAGCGTGGGAGTTGGGCGGGGGCCACAAGAGACCCAGTACTTC.

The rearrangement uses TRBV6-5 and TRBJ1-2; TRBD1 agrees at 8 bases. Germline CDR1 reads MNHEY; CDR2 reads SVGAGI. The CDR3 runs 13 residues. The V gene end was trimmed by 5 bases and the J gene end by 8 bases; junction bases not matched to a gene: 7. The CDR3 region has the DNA TGTGCCAGCAGTGCCCGACAGGGGATCGGCTACACCTTC. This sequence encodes CASSARQGIGYTF.

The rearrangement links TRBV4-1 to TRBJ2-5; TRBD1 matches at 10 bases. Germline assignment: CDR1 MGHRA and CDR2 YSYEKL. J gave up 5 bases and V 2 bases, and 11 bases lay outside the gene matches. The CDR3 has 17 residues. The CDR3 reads CASSQIDPGQGNETQYF. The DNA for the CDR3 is TGCGCCAGCAGCCAAATAGATCCGGGACAGGGGAATGAGACCCAGTACTTC.

The CDR3: CASSLLVLGEGTEAFF. CDR3 in DNA: TGTGCCAGCAGTTTATTAGTCTTGGGGGAGGGCACTGAAGCTTTCTTT. This chain joins TRBV28 and TRBJ1-1; D may be TRBD1 (5 bases). CDR1 MDHEN and CDR2 SYDVKM come from the germline V gene. The CDR3 sequence is 16 residues long. Trimming stripped 1 base from V and 4 bases from J, with 16 bases between.

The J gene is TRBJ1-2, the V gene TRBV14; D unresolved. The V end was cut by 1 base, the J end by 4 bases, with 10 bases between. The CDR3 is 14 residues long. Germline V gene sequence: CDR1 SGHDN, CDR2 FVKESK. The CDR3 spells CASSQAQAFYGYTF. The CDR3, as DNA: TGTGCCAGCAGCCAAGCCCAGGCTTTCTATGGCTACACCTTC.

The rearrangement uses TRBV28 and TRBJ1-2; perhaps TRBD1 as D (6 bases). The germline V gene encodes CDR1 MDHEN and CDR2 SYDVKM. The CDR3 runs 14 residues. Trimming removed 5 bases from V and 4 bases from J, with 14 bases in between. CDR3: CASSVRGAVYGYTF. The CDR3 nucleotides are TGTGCCAGCAGTGTCAGGGGTGCGGTCTATGGCTACACCTTC.

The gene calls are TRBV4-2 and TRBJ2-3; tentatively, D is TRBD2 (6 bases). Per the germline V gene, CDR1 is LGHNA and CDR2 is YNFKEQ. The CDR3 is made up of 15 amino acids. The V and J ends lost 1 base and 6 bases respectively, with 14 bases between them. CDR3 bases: TGTGCCAGCAGCCAAGTCGGCGGGGCAGGGGATACGCAGTATTTT. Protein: CASSQVGGAGDTQYF.

The DNA of the CDR3 is TGTGCCAGCAGCGTAGACGAAAGACAGCGGGACGATTCACCCCTCCACTTT. This gives the protein CASSVDERQRDDSPLHF. J is TRBJ1-6 and V is TRBV9, with D possibly TRBD1 on 5 matching bases. The CDR3 has 17 amino acids. Trimming stripped 0 bases from V and 8 bases from J, with 18 bases between. The germline V gene encodes CDR1 SGDLS and CDR2 YYNGEE.

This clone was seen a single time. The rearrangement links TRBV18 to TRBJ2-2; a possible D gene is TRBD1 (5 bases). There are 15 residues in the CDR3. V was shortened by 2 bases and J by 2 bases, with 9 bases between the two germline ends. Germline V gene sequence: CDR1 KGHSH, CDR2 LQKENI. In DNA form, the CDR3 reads TGTGCCAGCTCACCAGGCAGGGAAAACACCGGGGAGCTGTTTTTT. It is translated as CASSPGRENTGELFF.

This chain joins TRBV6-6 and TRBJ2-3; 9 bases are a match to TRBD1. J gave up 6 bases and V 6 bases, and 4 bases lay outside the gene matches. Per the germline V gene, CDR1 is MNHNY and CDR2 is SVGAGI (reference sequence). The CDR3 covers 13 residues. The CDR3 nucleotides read TGTGCCAGCAGGTGGGACAGGGCGGATACGCAGTATTTT. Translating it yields CASRWDRADTQYF.

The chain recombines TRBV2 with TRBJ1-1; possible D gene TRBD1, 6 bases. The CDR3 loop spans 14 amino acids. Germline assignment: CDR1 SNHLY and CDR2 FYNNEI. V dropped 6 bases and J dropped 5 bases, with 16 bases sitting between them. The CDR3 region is CASSNSGGETEAFF. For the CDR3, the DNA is TGTGCCAGCAGCAACTCGGGGGGCGAAACTGAAGCTTTCTTT. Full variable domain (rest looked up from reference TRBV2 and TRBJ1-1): EPEVTQTPSHQVTQMGQEVILRCVPISNHLYFYWYRQILGQKVEFLVSFYNNEISEKSEIFDDQFSVERPDGSNFTLKIRSTKLEDSAMYFCASSNSGGETEAFFGQGTRLTVV.

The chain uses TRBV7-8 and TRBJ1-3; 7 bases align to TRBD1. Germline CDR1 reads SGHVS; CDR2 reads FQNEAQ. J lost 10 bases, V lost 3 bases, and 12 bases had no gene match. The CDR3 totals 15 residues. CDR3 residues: CASSFSTGNIETIYF. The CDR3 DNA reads TGTGCCAGCAGCTTTTCGACAGGGAACATTGAAACCATATATTTT.